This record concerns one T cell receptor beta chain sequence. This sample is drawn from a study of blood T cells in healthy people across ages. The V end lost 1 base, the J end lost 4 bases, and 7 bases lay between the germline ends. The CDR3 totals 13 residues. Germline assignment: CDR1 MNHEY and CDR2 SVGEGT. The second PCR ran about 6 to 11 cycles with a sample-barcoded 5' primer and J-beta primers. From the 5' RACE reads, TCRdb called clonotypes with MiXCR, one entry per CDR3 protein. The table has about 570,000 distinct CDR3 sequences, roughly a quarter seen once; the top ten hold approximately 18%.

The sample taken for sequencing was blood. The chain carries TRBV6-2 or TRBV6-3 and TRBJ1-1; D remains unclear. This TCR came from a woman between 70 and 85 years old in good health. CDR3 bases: TGTGCCAGCAGTTACTTTACAGTCACTGAAGCTTTCTTT. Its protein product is CASSYFTVTEAFF.